The rows below give T cell receptor beta chains drawn from one sample of a study of shared clonotypes between healthy human individuals. Clones were read by immunoSEQ multiplex PCR, and TCRdb kept only the in-frame ones, dropping some. The data contain around 480,000 clones, about 80% of them singletons. Sequences were obtained from PBMCs. These receptors were taken from a woman aged 40-49 years in good health. Some clones in this sample may be carry-over from other donors' samples. Both conserved end residues are part of each CDR3. D genes are given only for firm matches.

v_gene	len	d_gene	CDR3aa
TRBV10-3	11	NA	CAIRDSDTQYF
TRBV11-2	15	NA	CASSLGGGSSRTQYF
TRBV7-3	13	NA	CASSLDYYNEQFF
TRBV7-2	14	NA	CASSLLPRTYEQYF
TRBV28	12	NA	CASSLDLDTQYF
TRBV27	17	TRBD2	CASSFTIAGDWYNEQFF
TRBV4-3	13	NA	CASSQDWTYEQYF
TRBV18	16	NA	CASSPLPREAAYEQYF
TRBV6-1	12	NA	CASSLRVGEQYF
TRBV9	12	NA	CASSPQKGEQYF
TRBV28	15	NA	CASSYGGIGNSPLHF
TRBV28	16	TRBD1	CASSFATGGFFNEQFF
TRBV19	16	NA	CASSIEGRYKGQPQHF
TRBV7-2	15	TRBD1	CASSSAGTGVYEQYF
TRBV19	17	NA	CASRNHGPSSGANVLTF
TRBV7-7	13	NA	CASARATQETQYF
TRBV2	14	TRBD1	CASSPGTGQEKLFF
TRBV7-9	11	NA	CASSVAYEQYF
TRBV5-1	15	NA	CASSLDQTVSYEQYF
TRBV25-1	13	NA	CASSAGHQTEAFF
TRBV2	13	NA	CASSEIQRTGGFF
TRBV11-2	13	TRBD2	CASSPEAGFEQFF